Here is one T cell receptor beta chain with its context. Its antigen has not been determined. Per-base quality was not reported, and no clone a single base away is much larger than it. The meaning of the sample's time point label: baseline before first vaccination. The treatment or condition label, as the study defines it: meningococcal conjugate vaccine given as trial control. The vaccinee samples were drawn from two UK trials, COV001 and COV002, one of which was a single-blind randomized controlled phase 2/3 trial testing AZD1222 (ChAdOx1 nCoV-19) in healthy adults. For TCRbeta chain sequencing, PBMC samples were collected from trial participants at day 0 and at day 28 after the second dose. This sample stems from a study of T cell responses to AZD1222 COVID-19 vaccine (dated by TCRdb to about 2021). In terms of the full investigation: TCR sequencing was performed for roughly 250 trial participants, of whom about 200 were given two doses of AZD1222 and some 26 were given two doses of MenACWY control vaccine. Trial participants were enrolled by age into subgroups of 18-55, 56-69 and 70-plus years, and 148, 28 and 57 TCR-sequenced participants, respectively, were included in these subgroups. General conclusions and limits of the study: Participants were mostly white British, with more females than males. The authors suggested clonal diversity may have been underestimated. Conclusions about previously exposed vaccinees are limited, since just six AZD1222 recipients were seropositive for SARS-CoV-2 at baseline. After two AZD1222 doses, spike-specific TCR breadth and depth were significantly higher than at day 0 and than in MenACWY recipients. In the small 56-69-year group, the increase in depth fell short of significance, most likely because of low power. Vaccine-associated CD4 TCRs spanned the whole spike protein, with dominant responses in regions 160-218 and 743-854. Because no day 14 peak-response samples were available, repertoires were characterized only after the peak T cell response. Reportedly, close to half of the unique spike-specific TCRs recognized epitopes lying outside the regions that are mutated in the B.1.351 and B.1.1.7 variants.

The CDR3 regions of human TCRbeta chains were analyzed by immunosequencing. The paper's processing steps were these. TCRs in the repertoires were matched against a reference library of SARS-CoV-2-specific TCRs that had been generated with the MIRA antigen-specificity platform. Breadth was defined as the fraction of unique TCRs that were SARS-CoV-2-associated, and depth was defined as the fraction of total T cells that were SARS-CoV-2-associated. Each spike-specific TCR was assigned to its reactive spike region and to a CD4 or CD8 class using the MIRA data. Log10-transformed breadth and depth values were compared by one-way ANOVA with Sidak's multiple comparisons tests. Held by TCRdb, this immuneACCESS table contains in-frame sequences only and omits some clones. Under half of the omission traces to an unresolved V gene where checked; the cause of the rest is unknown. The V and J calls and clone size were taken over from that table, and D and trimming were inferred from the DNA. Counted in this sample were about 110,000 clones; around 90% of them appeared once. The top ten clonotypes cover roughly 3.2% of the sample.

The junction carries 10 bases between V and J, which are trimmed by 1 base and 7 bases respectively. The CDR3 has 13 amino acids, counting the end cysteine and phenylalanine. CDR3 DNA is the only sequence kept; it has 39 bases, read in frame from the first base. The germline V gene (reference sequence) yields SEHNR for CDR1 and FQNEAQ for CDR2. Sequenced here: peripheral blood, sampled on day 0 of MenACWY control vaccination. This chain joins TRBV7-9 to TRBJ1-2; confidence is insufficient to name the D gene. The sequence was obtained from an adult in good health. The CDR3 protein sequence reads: CASSLGFLAGYTF. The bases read TGTGCCAGCAGCTTAGGGTTCCTGGCTGGCTACACCTTC.